This entry is about one T cell receptor (beta chain). Its antigen remains unknown. Germline V CDR1 and CDR2: MNHNS, SASEGT. CDR3 length equals 13 residues. V was shortened by 7 bases and J by 0 bases, with 7 bases between the two germline ends. This sample stems from a study of cytomegalovirus exposure and HLA in healthy donors. General study results and limits: Earlier analysis yielded a pattern in which most TCR beta V segments were productive about 90% or about 30% of the time. Rarity marked most TCR sequences, yet some public TCRs occurred in many donors. Highest at DRB1 and lowest at HLA-C, TCR association rates differed among HLA loci in a later analysis. Cytomegalovirus-associated TCR beta chains were listed, numbering more than 150.

It was with 60 Vbeta and 13 Jbeta primers that the PCR ran. Assay used: immunoSEQ multiplex PCR; TCRdb lists only in-frame clones, some missing. The sample consists of 50,000 to 65,000 clones, about 72% of them appearing once. The specimen was PBMCs. This TCR came from a man in his fifties in good health and CMV-seropositive. The V call is TRBV6-1, the J call TRBJ1-5, with unresolved D. CDR3 nucleotides: TGTGCCAGCACAGTAACTAGCAATCAGCCCCAGCATTTT. Its protein is CASTVTSNQPQHF.